This record looks at one T cell receptor (beta chain) sequence and its context. The record originates from a study of T cell changes during pregnancy in multiple sclerosis. V gave up 3 bases and J gave up 8 bases, with 16 bases separating them. Germline CDR1 reads GTSNPN; CDR2 reads SVGIG (reference sequence). This CDR3 region has 13 residues. Profiled with immunoSEQ multiplex PCR; TCRdb holds only in-frame clones, not every one. The sample gives about 48,000 clones, roughly 92% of which show up once; around 0.91% is in the top ten. Sample: CD4+ T cells from peripheral blood mononuclear cells, taken in the second trimester of pregnancy. The V and J genes are TRBV30 and TRBJ1-2; D is possibly TRBD1 (6 bases). The sequence was obtained from a female donor in good health, enrolled as a control in a pregnancy study. The CDR3 DNA reads as TGTGCCTGGAGAGCAACAGGGACGTGGGGCTACACCTTC. It codes for CAWRATGTWGYTF.